The 31 T cell receptor beta chains below all came from one sample that was sequenced in a study of blood T cells in healthy people across ages. With a J-beta primer mix and a sample-barcoded 5' primer, a second PCR ran roughly 7 to 11 cycles. TCRdb called the 5' RACE reads again in MiXCR, with one record for every CDR3 protein. The sample shows more than 650,000 distinct CDR3 sequences, over 20% of them seen only once. Sequenced input: blood. The origin of the receptors is a man in his 70s in good health.

This clonotype was found many times. This chain uses TRBV6-5 with TRBJ1-2; D remains ambiguous. Germline CDR1 is MNHEY and CDR2 is SVGAGI. The CDR3 loop spans 13 amino acids. V lost 6 bases and J 4 bases, leaving 12 bases between the germline ends. The CDR3 DNA reads as TGTGCCAGCAGCCCCGGGGAGTTCTATGGCTACACCTTC. It specifies CASSPGEFYGYTF.

This clonotype was found a few times. J is TRBJ2-3 and V is TRBV7-2; TRBD2 matches at 12 bases. Trimming cost V 5 bases and J 6 bases; bases outside gene matches: 9. CDR3 size: 16 residues. Germline assignment: CDR1 SGHTA and CDR2 FQGNSA. The CDR3 region has the DNA TGTGCCAGCAGCCCCTTCAATCTAGCGGGGGGGGATACGCAGTATTTT. Protein product: CASSPFNLAGGDTQYF.

As regards this clonotype: An end of the junction does not agree with germline; a read error may underlie this. The chain is built from TRBV28 and TRBJ1-1, with 8 bases aligning to TRBD1. Germline CDR1 reads MDHEN; CDR2 reads SYDVKM. This CDR3 region has 14 residues. The CDR3 spells CASSLDRVNVEAFF. The CDR3 coding sequence is TGTGCCAGCTCCCTGGACAGGGTTAACGTTGAAGCATTCTTT.

This clonotype was picked up many times. The rearrangement uses TRBV7-2 and TRBJ2-3; TRBD1 matches 11 bases. The junction had 2 bases not matched to a gene; V was cut back by 3 bases and J by 6 bases. The germline gives CDR1 SGHTA, CDR2 FQGNSA. This CDR3 spans 14 amino acids. Here the CDR3 DNA reads TGTGCCAGCAGCTTTGGGACAGGGGGGGATACGCAGTATTTT. It encodes CASSFGTGGDTQYF.

This clonotype has a handful of counts. The rearrangement joins TRBV7-9 to TRBJ1-5; possibly TRBD1 for D (6 bases). The germline V gene encodes CDR1 SEHNR and CDR2 FQNEAQ (reference sequence). V lost 5 bases, J lost 3 bases, and 14 bases lay in between. This CDR3 is built from 15 residues. The CDR3 DNA sequence: TGTGCCAGCAGCCATGAGGGGGGGCTCAATCAGCCCCAGCATTTT. Translating it yields CASSHEGGLNQPQHF.

There are many counts of this clonotype. This chain joins TRBV29-1 and TRBJ2-1, with 12 bases lining up with TRBD1. CDR1 and CDR2 from the germline V gene are SQVTM and ANQGSEA. J lost 7 bases, V lost 4 bases, and 5 bases had no gene match. The CDR3 runs to 14 residues. The CDR3 sequence: CSVGGQGASNEQFF. DNA of the CDR3: TGCAGCGTTGGGGGACAGGGGGCCTCGAATGAGCAGTTCTTC.

This chain links TRBV27 with TRBJ1-2; perhaps TRBD1 as D (5 bases). V was clipped by 5 bases and J by 4 bases, with 17 bases between them. This CDR3 region has 15 residues. Per the germline V gene, CDR1 is MNHEY and CDR2 is SMNVEV (reference sequence). CDR3 protein: CASSRIGTGPYGYTF. CDR3 DNA: TGTGCCAGCAGTCGGATCGGGACGGGTCCCTATGGCTACACCTTC.

This clonotype appeared a few times. This rearrangement joins TRBV30 to TRBJ1-1, with D uncertain. CDR3 length: 15 amino acids. The germline V and J ends were trimmed by 3 bases and 1 base, with 15 bases remaining between them. Germline V gives CDR1 GTSNPN, CDR2 SVGIG (reference sequence). The CDR3 nucleotides are TGTGCCTGGAGAAGCGGTGGAGGGAGGAACACTGAAGCTTTCTTT. As protein: CAWRSGGGRNTEAFF. Looking up the rest from reference TRBV30 and TRBJ1-1 gives the full variable domain: SQTIHQWPATLVQPVGSPLSLECTVEGTSNPNLYWYRQAAGRGLQLLFYSVGIGQISSEVPQNLSASRPQDRQFILSSKKLLLSDSGFYLCAWRSGGGRNTEAFFGQGTRLTVV.

This clonotype has more than one count but fewer than ten. This chain uses TRBV28 with TRBJ1-2; weak D call: TRBD1 (6 bases). The CDR3 runs 13 residues. Germline lookup yields CDR1 MDHEN and CDR2 SYDVKM. The germline V and J ends were trimmed by 3 bases and 4 bases, with 9 bases remaining between them. The CDR3 loop reads CASSFRDTYGYTF. The CDR3 DNA is TGTGCCAGCAGTTTTCGGGACACCTATGGCTACACCTTC.

This clonotype turned up a few times. V gene TRBV24-1 combines with J gene TRBJ2-3, with D unclear. Between the trimmed V and J ends, which lost 4 bases and 9 bases, there was a span of 13 bases. In germline, CDR1 is KGHDR, CDR2 SFDVKD. This CDR3 is built from 13 residues. The DNA for the CDR3 is TGTGCCACCAGTGAACCGGTTCACGGGACGCAGTATTTT. Its translation: CATSEPVHGTQYF.

This clonotype was seen more than once but under ten times. This chain uses TRBV7-9 with TRBJ1-1, with 10 bases that match TRBD1. This CDR3 region has 12 residues. J gave up 10 bases and V 5 bases, and 4 bases lay outside the gene matches. Germline V CDR1 and CDR2: SEHNR, FQNEAQ (reference sequence). The CDR3 loop is CASSPGTGAAFF. DNA for the CDR3: TGTGCCAGCAGCCCTGGGACAGGGGCAGCTTTCTTT.

The V call is TRBV18, the J call TRBJ2-3; D unclear. Germline CDR1 and CDR2: KGHSH and LQKENI. CDR3 length: 14 residues. V lost 3 bases and J lost 1, with 8 bases in between. CDR3: CASSPSERTDTQYF. The CDR3 coding sequence is TGTGCCAGCTCACCCAGCGAGCGCACAGATACGCAGTATTTT.

This clonotype was counted only a few times. The V gene is TRBV3-1, the J gene TRBJ2-5, with 7 bases matching TRBD2. Germline V CDR1 and CDR2: LGHDT, YNNKEL (reference sequence). The CDR3 covers 16 residues. Losses at the gene ends were 1 base for V and 0 bases for J; bases not matched to a gene: 5. The CDR3 region has the DNA TGTGCCAGCAGCCAAGGGGACTATCATTACCAAGAGACCCAGTACTTC. Amino acids: CASSQGDYHYQETQYF.

The chain combines TRBV5-5 with TRBJ2-7; no reliable D call. In germline, CDR1 is SGHKS, CDR2 YYEKEE (reference sequence). CDR3 size: 16 residues. V lost 0 bases, J lost 2 bases, and 15 bases lay in between. In DNA form, the CDR3 reads TGTGCCAGCAGCTTGGGGTTAAGGACGGGCACCTACGAGCAGTACGTC. Amino acids: CASSLGLRTGTYEQYV.

The chain combines TRBV21-1 with TRBJ2-1; the D call of TRBD1 is as the table states it, not checked on the DNA. The J call may be incorrect, as the DNA end agrees better with TRBJ2-7. TRBV21-1 is a pseudogene segment. CDR3 length: 17 residues. The CDR3 protein is CASSKRTEVRFPYEQYF. In DNA form, the CDR3 reads TGTGCCAGCAGCAAAAGGACAGAAGTGAGGTTCCCCTACGAGCAGTACTTC.

This rearrangement joins TRBV20-1 to TRBJ2-7; a possible D gene is TRBD1 (5 bases). V was trimmed by 5 bases and J by 1 base, leaving 12 bases between them. The germline CDR1 and CDR2 sequences are DFQATT and SNEGSKA (reference sequence). This CDR3 comprises 13 residues. The CDR3 reads CSAAKDRSYEQYF. The CDR3 nucleotides read TGCAGTGCTGCGAAAGACAGATCCTACGAGCAGTACTTC.

The V call is TRBV5-1, the J call TRBJ2-3, with 7 bases lining up with TRBD1. Germline V CDR1 and CDR2: SGHRS, YFSETQ. The CDR3 covers 14 residues. The trim removed 7 bases at V and 3 bases at J, leaving 8 bases unmatched. The CDR3 spells CASEMTGSTDTQYF. The DNA of the CDR3 is TGCGCCAGCGAAATGACAGGGTCAACAGATACGCAGTATTTT. Combining the CDR3 with reference TRBV5-1 and TRBJ2-3 gives the whole variable domain KAGVTQTPRYLIKTRGQQVTLSCSPISGHRSVSWYQQTPGQGLQFLFEYFSETQRNKGNFPGRFSGRQFSNSRSEMNVSTLELGDSALYLCASEMTGSTDTQYFGPGTRLTVL.

The V gene is TRBV6-6, the J gene TRBJ1-2; the D is unclear. CDR1 is MNHNY and CDR2 is SVGAGI in the germline V gene (reference sequence). The germline V and J ends were trimmed by 0 bases and 8 bases, with 10 bases remaining between them. The CDR3 extends over 13 amino acids. CDR3 amino acids: CASSYSADGGYTF. For the CDR3, the DNA is TGTGCCAGCAGTTACTCGGCGGACGGGGGCTACACCTTC.

V gene TRBV5-1 combines with J gene TRBJ2-7, with D possibly TRBD1 on 6 matching bases. The germline gives CDR1 SGHRS, CDR2 YFSETQ. The germline V and J ends were trimmed by 2 bases and 0 bases, with 12 bases remaining between them. The CDR3 sequence is 15 residues long. CDR3 residues: CASSFLDSPSYEQYF. Written as DNA, the CDR3 is TGCGCCAGCAGCTTTTTGGACAGTCCCTCCTACGAGCAGTACTTC.

The chain uses TRBV7-9 and TRBJ1-4; D is ambiguous. The germline gives CDR1 SEHNR, CDR2 FQNEAQ (reference sequence). The CDR3 has 16 amino acids. The V and J ends lost 0 bases and 0 bases respectively, with 8 bases between them. The CDR3: CASSLALGATNEKLFF. The CDR3 DNA reads as TGTGCCAGCAGCTTAGCACTCGGTGCAACTAATGAAAAACTGTTTTTT. The whole variable domain, remainder taken from reference TRBV7-9 and TRBJ1-4, is DTGVSQNPRHKITKRGQNVTFRCDPISEHNRLYWYRQTLGQGPEFLTYFQNEAQLEKSRLLSDRFSAERPKGSFSTLEIQRTEQGDSAMYLCASSLALGATNEKLFFGSGTQLSVL.

The rearrangement uses TRBV20-1 and TRBJ2-7, with D perhaps assigned TRBD1 or TRBD2 (6 bases each). This CDR3 has 13 residues. Trimming removed 3 bases at V and 4 bases at J, with 13 bases between. Germline V gene lookup returns CDR1 DFQATT and CDR2 SNEGSKA (reference sequence). The CDR3 DNA follows: TGCAGTGCTAGGGTAGGGGGGACATACGAGCAGTACGTC. Translated: CSARVGGTYEQYV.

The chain recombines TRBV6-5 with TRBJ2-2; 8 bases align to TRBD2. This CDR3 is 16 amino acids long. V was clipped by 7 bases and J by 6 bases; unmatched bases: 13. Germline CDR1 and CDR2: MNHEY and SVGAGI. DNA for the CDR3: TGTGCCAGCAATCCCACACGTACCGGGGGGGCCGGGGAGCTGTTTTTT. Residues: CASNPTRTGGAGELFF.

This clonotype was detected a few times. The chain carries TRBV6-1 and TRBJ2-3; weak D call: TRBD2 (6 bases). The germline V gene has CDR1 MNHNS and CDR2 SASEGT. CDR3 size: 14 residues. With 3 bases removed from V and 2 bases from J, the gap between germline ends came to 9 bases. Written as DNA, the CDR3 is TGTGCCAGCAGTGAGAGCGGGTCCACAGATACGCAGTATTTT. Its translation is CASSESGSTDTQYF.

About this clonotype itself: The junction differs from germline at one of its ends, possibly a read error. This chain connects TRBV11-3 to TRBJ2-3, with unresolved D. CDR1 is SGHNT and CDR2 is YENEEA in the germline V gene. CDR3 length: 15 amino acids. CDR3 nucleotides: TGTGCCTGCAGCTTAGCCCCGAGCAGACCAGATACGCAGTATTTT. Protein: CACSLAPSRPDTQYF. The full variable domain, with the rest looked up from reference TRBV11-3 and TRBJ2-3, is EAGVVQSPRYKIIEKKQPVAFWCNPISGHNTLYWYLQNLGQGPELLIRYENEEAVDDSQLPKDRFSAERLKGVDSTLKIQPAELGDSAVYLCACSLAPSRPDTQYFGPGTRLTVL.

This rearrangement joins TRBV20-1 to TRBJ2-3, with 9 bases that match TRBD2. Germline V CDR1 and CDR2: DFQATT, SNEGSKA (reference sequence). The CDR3 runs 17 residues. The V and J ends lost 5 bases and 0 bases, in that order; junction bases with no gene match: 12. The chain's CDR3 is CSARALAGLSSTDTQYF. For the CDR3, the DNA is TGCAGTGCTCGGGCACTAGCGGGTCTTTCTAGCACAGATACGCAGTATTTT.

This clonotype appeared a few times. The V call is TRBV28, the J call TRBJ2-2; perhaps TRBD1 as D (6 bases). Trimming cost V 7 bases and J 9 bases, with 15 bases left between them. CDR1 MDHEN and CDR2 SYDVKM come from the germline V gene. The CDR3 has 13 amino acids. The CDR3: CASISGDGRELFF. In DNA form, the CDR3 reads TGTGCCAGCATCTCAGGGGACGGGCGGGAGCTGTTTTTT.

This clonotype was seen once. The genes are TRBV6-6 and TRBJ1-5; 11 bases are shared with TRBD1. The CDR3 covers 19 residues. Germline trimming cut 6 bases from V and 3 bases from J; bases unmatched to any gene: 16. Germline V lookup: CDR1 MNHNY, CDR2 SVGAGI (reference sequence). The CDR3 DNA reads TGTGCCAGCAGCACCCATAAACCGGGACAGGGGGTTTACAATCAGCCCCAGCATTTT. The encoded protein is CASSTHKPGQGVYNQPQHF.

This clonotype was seen only a few times. The chain couples TRBV18 to TRBJ2-7; maybe TRBD1 (5 bases). This CDR3 spans 14 amino acids. Looked up from germline, CDR1 is KGHSH and CDR2 is LQKENI. V lost 3 bases and J lost 1, with 10 bases in between. In DNA, the CDR3 is TGTGCCAGCTCACCGAAACAGGATTCCTACGAGCAGTACGTC. Amino acid sequence: CASSPKQDSYEQYV.

The chain joins TRBV5-1 to TRBJ2-1; 7 positions agree with TRBD2. Germline-derived CDR1 and CDR2 are SGHRS and YFSETQ. This CDR3 region has 14 residues. V was clipped by 3 bases and J by 6 bases; unmatched bases: 6. The CDR3 is CASSSQGTINEQFF. As DNA, the CDR3 is TGCGCCAGCAGCTCGCAAGGGACTATCAATGAGCAGTTCTTC.

The gene calls are TRBV14 and TRBJ2-2; 7 nucleotides align to TRBD2. The CDR3 has 16 amino acids. Per germline, CDR1 SGHDN and CDR2 FVKESK. With V trimmed by 3 bases and J by 2 bases, 6 bases remained unmatched. CDR3 loop: CASSHGRDYNTGELFF. CDR3 sequence (DNA): TGTGCCAGCAGCCACGGCCGGGACTACAACACCGGGGAGCTGTTTTTT.

The chain carries TRBV6-2 or TRBV6-3 and TRBJ2-7, with TRBD2 matching over 7 bases. Germline trimming cut 7 bases from V and 2 bases from J; bases unmatched to any gene: 5. In germline, CDR1 is MNHEY, CDR2 SVGEGT. The CDR3 spans 13 residues. The DNA for the CDR3 is TGTGCCAGCAAGACTAGCAGCGCCTACGAGCAGTACTTC. Amino acid sequence: CASKTSSAYEQYF.